The present T cell receptor beta chain was sequenced within a study of sequential checkpoint blockade in melanoma. The wider study: Maintenance nivolumab came after either treatment sequence.

TCRdb's copy holds only in-frame clones and misses some; the assay was immunoSEQ multiplex PCR. The sample includes 9,000 or so clones, more than 55% of them seen just once. As concerns this clone: The junction differs from germline at one of its ends, possibly a read error.

Stated treatment: randomized to nivolumab then ipilimumab (arm A) or the reverse (arm B). PBMC sorting kept live CD3+CD8+ cells without CD19 or CD56. The sequence derives from a human donor with melanoma. The source material was CD8+ T cells sorted from blood (inferred from file names), sampled from a patient given nivolumab and ipilimumab in sequence.

The CDR3 sequence: CAISVLRAGVGPQETQYF. The CDR3 nucleotides read TGTGCCATCAGTGTCCTAAGAGCGGGAGTAGGCCCCCAAGAGACCCAGTACTTC. V and J are TRBV6-4 and TRBJ2-5; 8 bases are a match to TRBD2. The V gene's germline CDR1 is MRHNA and CDR2 SNTAGT. The CDR3 extends over 18 amino acids.